The 12 T cell receptor beta chains listed next were all sequenced from one sample in a study of early T cells in non-severe SARS-CoV-2 infection. MiXCR was run by TCRdb on the 5' RACE reads, yielding one entry per CDR3 protein. Of more than 55,000 distinct CDR3 sequences listed, approximately 6.1% are singletons. Material: whole blood, obtained at baseline. The receptors originated from an adult who was a healthcare worker with PCR-confirmed SARS-CoV-2 infection or an uninfected control (not recorded which).

This clonotype was found many times. The chain combines TRBV20-1 with TRBJ1-6; tentative D call: TRBD1 (5 bases). The CDR3 has 16 residues. Trimming stripped 5 bases from V and 0 bases from J, with 14 bases between. Germline CDR1 and CDR2: DFQATT and SNEGSKA (reference sequence). The CDR3 protein is CSAQHRLSSYNSPLHF. For the CDR3, the DNA is TGCAGTGCTCAGCACAGGTTGAGCTCCTATAATTCACCCCTCCACTTT.

In its sample, this clonotype was seen a few times. V gene TRBV20-1 combines with J gene TRBJ2-1; D not resolved. The CDR3 length is 15 residues. The germline V and J ends were trimmed by 1 base and 0 bases, with 10 bases remaining between them. Germline V gene data show CDR1 as DFQATT and CDR2 as SNEGSKA (reference sequence). Written as DNA, the CDR3 is TGCAGTGCTAGAGGCCCCACCAGCTCCTACAATGAGCAGTTCTTC. Translating gives CSARGPTSSYNEQFF.

This clonotype was detected ten times or more. The V gene is TRBV10-2, the J gene TRBJ1-5, with D unclear. The CDR3 sequence is 12 residues long. Germline V gene data show CDR1 as WSHSY and CDR2 as SAAADI. The V and J ends lost 2 bases and 9 bases respectively, with 8 bases between them. CDR3 in amino acids: CASSEGSGPQHF. In DNA form, the CDR3 reads TGCGCCAGCAGTGAGGGTAGTGGGCCCCAGCATTTT.

CDR3 sequence: CASSLSPTGQKLFF. The CDR3 nucleotides are TGTGCCAGCAGCTTAAGCCCGACAGGGCAAAAACTGTTTTTT. The J gene is TRBJ1-4, the V gene TRBV7-8; 7 bases map to TRBD1. V trimming: 2 bases; J trimming: 9 bases; junction bases outside the gene matches: 6. This CDR3 is built from 14 residues. From germline, CDR1 is SGHVS and CDR2 FQNEAQ.

This clonotype came up many times. The rearrangement uses TRBV20-1 and TRBJ2-7; 8 nucleotides line up with TRBD1. Trimming removed 5 bases from V and 0 bases from J; junction bases left unmatched: 6. The CDR3 has 14 residues. CDR1 DFQATT and CDR2 SNEGSKA come from the germline V gene (reference sequence). In DNA, the CDR3 is TGCAGTGCTTCCCGACAGGGGCCCTCCTACGAGCAGTACTTC. Translating gives CSASRQGPSYEQYF.

This clonotype occurred many times. This chain uses TRBV7-3 with TRBJ1-1; D ambiguous. Trimming stripped 5 bases from V and 0 bases from J, with 10 bases between. Germline CDR1 reads SGHTA; CDR2 reads FQGTGA. This CDR3 comprises 14 residues. The chain's CDR3 is CASSIDGVNTEAFF. CDR3 nucleotide sequence: TGTGCCAGCAGCATCGACGGAGTGAACACTGAAGCTTTCTTT.

This clonotype appeared a few times. The J gene is TRBJ2-6, the V gene TRBV21-1. TRBV21-1 is a listed pseudogene. The CDR3 totals 15 residues. In DNA form, the CDR3 reads TGTGCCAGCAGCATTAACGTCTCTGGGGCCAACGTCCTGACTTTC. It translates to CASSINVSGANVLTF.

The chain combines TRBV19 with TRBJ2-1, with TRBD2 matching over 13 bases. Trimming took 6 bases from V and 7 from J; bases not matched to a gene: 9. CDR1 is LNHDA and CDR2 is SQIVND in the germline V gene (reference sequence). This CDR3 spans 16 amino acids. The CDR3 sequence: CASRQGGLAGANEQFF. The CDR3 DNA sequence: TGTGCCAGTAGGCAAGGAGGACTAGCGGGAGCTAATGAGCAGTTCTTC. The full variable domain, its missing parts supplied by reference TRBV19 and TRBJ2-1, is DGGITQSPKYLFRKEGQNVTLSCEQNLNHDAMYWYRQDPGQGLRLIYYSQIVNDFQKGDIAEGYSVSREKKESFPLTVTSAQKNPTAFYLCASRQGGLAGANEQFFGPGTRLTVL.

This clonotype was detected many times. CDR3 coding DNA: TGTGCCAGCAGCCAAACTCAGGGAACCTGGGAAGATGGCTACACCTTC. Protein product: CASSQTQGTWEDGYTF. The chain links TRBV4-2 to TRBJ1-2, with a tentative D call TRBD1 (5 bases). CDR1 and CDR2 (germline): LGHNA, YNFKEQ. The CDR3 consists of 16 residues. The V gene lost 2 bases and the J gene lost 6 bases, with 19 bases spanning the gap.

This clonotype has a handful of counts. The V and J genes are TRBV28 and TRBJ1-2, with D hard to call. The V gene's germline CDR1 is MDHEN and CDR2 SYDVKM. The CDR3 spans 14 residues. Trimming took 2 bases from V and 5 from J, leaving 12 bases between them. CDR3 region: CASSLGQEAYGYTF. CDR3 nucleotides: TGTGCCAGCAGTTTAGGTCAGGAAGCATATGGCTACACCTTC.

On this clonotype: This clone may be a read error of a much larger clone one base away. V is TRBV7-6 and J is TRBJ2-7; either TRBD1 or TRBD2 may fit D (5 bases each). Germline CDR1 reads SGHVS; CDR2 reads FNYEAQ. This CDR3 has 14 amino acids. CDR3 amino acids: CAGSPGAASYEQYF. Here the CDR3 DNA reads TGTGCCGGCAGCCCCGGGGCCGCCTCCTACGAGCAGTACTTC.

This clonotype was counted many times. The rearrangement links TRBV6-6 to TRBJ2-5; 8 nucleotides line up with TRBD2. Unmatched junction bases numbered 5, after V lost 6 bases and J lost 5 bases. CDR3 size: 13 residues. Germline CDR1 and CDR2: MNHNY and SVGAGI (reference sequence). CDR3 bases: TGTGCCAGCAGACGTCGGGGGGGGGAGACCCAGTACTTC. Its translation: CASRRRGGETQYF.